The rows below give T cell receptor beta chains drawn from one sample of a study of cytomegalovirus exposure and HLA in healthy donors. Sequenced by immunoSEQ multiplex PCR; TCRdb stores in-frame clones only, minus some. The profile shows 140,000 to 150,000 clones, about 94% of them singletons. Material: PBMCs. The receptor source for this set is a young man in good health and CMV-seropositive. The CDR3 runs from the conserved cysteine through the conserved F or W. Where a row states a size, it is once, few, many or the class of an expanded clone; other rows omit it.

j_call: TRBJ2-2; clone_size: NA; v_call: TRBV5-1; cdr3_aa: CASSFPDTGELFF
j_call: TRBJ2-1; clone_size: NA; v_call: TRBV18; cdr3_aa: CASSPGAGFNEQFF
j_call: TRBJ1-6; clone_size: NA; v_call: TRBV5-6; cdr3_aa: CASSLVTGASGSYNSPLHF
j_call: TRBJ2-1; clone_size: NA; v_call: TRBV2; cdr3_aa: CASPQLAGGPNEQFF
j_call: TRBJ2-1; clone_size: NA; v_call: TRBV7-9; cdr3_aa: CASSLVSSGLYNEQFF
j_call: TRBJ2-3; clone_size: NA; v_call: TRBV30; cdr3_aa: CAWSLGQEADTQYF
j_call: TRBJ1-2; clone_size: NA; v_call: TRBV6-5; cdr3_aa: CASSYGGASYGYTF
j_call: TRBJ2-1; clone_size: NA; v_call: TRBV11-2; cdr3_aa: CALKDSGSSYNEQFF
j_call: TRBJ2-7; clone_size: NA; v_call: TRBV5-1; cdr3_aa: CASSPRTAYEQYF
j_call: TRBJ1-2; clone_size: NA; v_call: TRBV28; cdr3_aa: CASTPDWGRGGYTF
j_call: TRBJ2-6; clone_size: NA; v_call: TRBV5-5; cdr3_aa: CASSRVWRSGANVLTF
j_call: TRBJ1-2; clone_size: NA; v_call: TRBV28; cdr3_aa: CASSFRVLGYGYTF
j_call: TRBJ2-1; clone_size: NA; v_call: TRBV10-3; cdr3_aa: CATRVGNEQFF
j_call: TRBJ1-1; clone_size: NA; v_call: TRBV28; cdr3_aa: CASSLLQEPTEAFF
j_call: TRBJ2-5; clone_size: NA; v_call: TRBV5-4; cdr3_aa: CASSNRDREETQYF
j_call: TRBJ2-1; clone_size: NA; v_call: TRBV11-3; cdr3_aa: CASSLEVTSNEQFF
j_call: TRBJ2-7; clone_size: NA; v_call: TRBV28; cdr3_aa: CASSPGQGLYEQYF
j_call: TRBJ2-7; clone_size: NA; v_call: TRBV11-1; cdr3_aa: CASSPDRGEQYF
j_call: TRBJ2-2; clone_size: NA; v_call: TRBV5-5; cdr3_aa: CASSLSSGSAGELFF
j_call: TRBJ1-5; clone_size: NA; v_call: TRBV9; cdr3_aa: CASSVDRDRGPPKHF
j_call: TRBJ2-7; clone_size: NA; v_call: TRBV7-8; cdr3_aa: CASTLDATARVGEQYF
j_call: TRBJ2-2; clone_size: NA; v_call: TRBV4-2; cdr3_aa: CASSQDASRGGRDDGELFF
j_call: TRBJ1-5; clone_size: once; v_call: TRBV7-8; cdr3_aa: CASSFQDGPQHF
j_call: TRBJ2-3; clone_size: NA; v_call: TRBV9; cdr3_aa: CASSVTGDTQYF
j_call: TRBJ2-7; clone_size: NA; v_call: TRBV9; cdr3_aa: CASSVGWESSYEQYF